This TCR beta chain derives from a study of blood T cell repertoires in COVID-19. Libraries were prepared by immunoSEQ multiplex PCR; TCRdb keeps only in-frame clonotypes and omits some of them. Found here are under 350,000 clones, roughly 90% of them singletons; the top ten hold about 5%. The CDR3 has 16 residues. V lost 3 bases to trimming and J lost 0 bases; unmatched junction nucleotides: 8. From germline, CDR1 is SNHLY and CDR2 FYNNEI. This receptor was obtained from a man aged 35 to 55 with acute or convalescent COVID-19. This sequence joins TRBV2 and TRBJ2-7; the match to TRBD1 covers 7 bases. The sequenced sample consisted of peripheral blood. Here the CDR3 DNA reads TGTGCCAGCAGTGAGCTCTGGACAGGTAGCTCCTACGAGCAGTACTTC. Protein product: CASSELWTGSSYEQYF. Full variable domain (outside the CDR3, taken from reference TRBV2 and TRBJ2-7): EPEVTQTPSHQVTQMGQEVILRCVPISNHLYFYWYRQILGQKVEFLVSFYNNEISEKSEIFDDQFSVERPDGSNFTLKIRSTKLEDSAMYFCASSELWTGSSYEQYFGPGTRLTVT.